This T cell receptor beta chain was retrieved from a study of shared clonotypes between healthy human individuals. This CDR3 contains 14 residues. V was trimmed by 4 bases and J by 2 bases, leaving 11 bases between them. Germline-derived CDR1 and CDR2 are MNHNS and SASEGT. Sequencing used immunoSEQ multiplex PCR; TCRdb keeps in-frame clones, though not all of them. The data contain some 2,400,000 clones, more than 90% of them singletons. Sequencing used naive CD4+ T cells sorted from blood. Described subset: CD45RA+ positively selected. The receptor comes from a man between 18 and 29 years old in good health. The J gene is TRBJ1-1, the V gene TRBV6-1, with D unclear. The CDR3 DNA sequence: TGTGCCAGCAGTGGACGGATCCAAAACACTGAAGCTTTCTTT. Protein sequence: CASSGRIQNTEAFF.